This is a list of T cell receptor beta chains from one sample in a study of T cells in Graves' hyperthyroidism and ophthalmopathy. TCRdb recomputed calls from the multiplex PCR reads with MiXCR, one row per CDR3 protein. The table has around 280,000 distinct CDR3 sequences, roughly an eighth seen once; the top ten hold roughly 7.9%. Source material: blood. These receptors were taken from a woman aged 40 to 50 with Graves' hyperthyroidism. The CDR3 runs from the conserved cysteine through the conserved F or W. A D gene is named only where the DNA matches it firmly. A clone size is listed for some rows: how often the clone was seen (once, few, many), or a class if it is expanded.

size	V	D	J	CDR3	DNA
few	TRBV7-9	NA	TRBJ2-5	CASSFTDGETQYF	TGTGCCAGCAGCTTCACCGACGGGGAGACCCAGTACTTC
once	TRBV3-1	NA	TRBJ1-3	CASSQLSSGNTIYF	TGTGCCAGCAGCCAGCTGAGCTCTGGAAACACCATATATTTT
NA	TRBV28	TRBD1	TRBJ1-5	CASTISGTGGADNQPQHF	TGTGCCAGCACCATATCCGGGACAGGGGGCGCCGACAATCAGCCCCAGCATTTT
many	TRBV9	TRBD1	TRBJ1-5	CASSFRDRVDQPQHF	TGTGCCAGCAGCTTCCGGGACAGGGTCGATCAGCCCCAGCATTTT
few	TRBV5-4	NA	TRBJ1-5	CASSPGPTENQPQHF	TGTGCCAGCAGTCCCGGACCGACGGAAAATCAGCCCCAGCATTTT
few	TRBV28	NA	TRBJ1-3	CASCYSYLHRSGNTIYF	TGTGCCAGCTGTTACTCTTACCTCCACCGCTCTGGAAACACCATATATTTT
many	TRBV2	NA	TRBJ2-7	CASSQERTYEQYF	TGTGCCAGCAGTCAGGAGCGGACCTACGAGCAGTACTTC
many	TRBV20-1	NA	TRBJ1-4	CSARDYDGETATNEKLFF	TGCAGTGCTAGAGATTACGACGGAGAAACTGCAACTAATGAAAAACTGTTTTTT
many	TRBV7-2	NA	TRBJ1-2	CASSLASWSGLYYGYTF	TGTGCCAGCAGCTTAGCGAGTTGGTCAGGCTTATACTATGGCTACACCTTC
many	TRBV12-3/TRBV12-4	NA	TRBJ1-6	CASSFSGRRNSPLHF	TGTGCCAGCAGTTTTTCAGGACGGCGGAATTCACCCCTCCACTTT
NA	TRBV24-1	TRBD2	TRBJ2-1	CATSRGRGVSNEQFF	TGTGCCACCAGTCGTGGGAGGGGAGTATCGAATGAGCAGTTCTTC
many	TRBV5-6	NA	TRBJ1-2	CASSLAAVNYGYTF	TGTGCCAGCAGCTTGGCGGCGGTGAACTATGGCTACACCTTC
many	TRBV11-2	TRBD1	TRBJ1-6	CASSLAPGQGKSPLHF	TGTGCCAGCAGCTTAGCCCCGGGACAGGGCAAATCACCCCTCCACTTT
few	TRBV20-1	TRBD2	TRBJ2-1	CSARAPGLADRYNEQFF	TGCAGTGCTAGAGCTCCGGGACTAGCGGACAGATACAATGAGCAGTTCTTC
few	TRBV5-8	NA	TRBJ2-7	CASSLVREQYF	TGTGCCAGCAGCTTGGTCCGCGAGCAGTACTTC
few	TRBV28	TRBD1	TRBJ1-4	CASRGDRAGEKLFF	TGTGCCAGCAGGGGGGACAGGGCCGGGGAAAAACTGTTTTTT
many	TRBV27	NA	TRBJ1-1	CASSLTQGGIEAFF	TGTGCCAGCAGTCTCACCCAGGGTGGGATCGAAGCTTTCTTT
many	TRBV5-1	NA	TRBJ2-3	CASSLASGTLTDTQYF	TGCGCCAGCAGCCTCGCATCCGGGACCTTAACAGATACGCAGTATTTT
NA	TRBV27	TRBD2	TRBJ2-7	CASSLAREIIYEQYF	TGTGCCAGCAGTTTGGCGCGGGAGATTATCTACGAGCAGTACTTC
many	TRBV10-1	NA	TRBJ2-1	CASSGGGLSRPYNEQFF	TGCGCCAGCAGTGGTGGGGGGTTGAGTAGGCCCTACAATGAGCAGTTCTTC
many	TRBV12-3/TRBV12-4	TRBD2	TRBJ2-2	CASSSWTSGRAVFAGELFF	TGTGCCAGCAGTTCATGGACTAGCGGGAGGGCTGTGTTTGCCGGGGAGCTGTTTTTT
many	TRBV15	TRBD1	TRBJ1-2	CATQQYGDRAYGYTF	TGTGCCACCCAACAATACGGGGACAGGGCCTATGGCTACACCTTC
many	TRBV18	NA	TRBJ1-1	CASSPPGHTEAFF	TGTGCCAGCTCACCACCAGGGCACACTGAAGCTTTCTTT
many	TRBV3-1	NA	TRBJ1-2	CASSHLYGYTF	TGTGCCAGCAGCCATCTTTATGGCTACACCTTC
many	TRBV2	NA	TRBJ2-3	CASSEEAASTDTQYF	TGTGCCAGCAGTGAGGAGGCGGCTAGCACAGATACGCAGTATTTT
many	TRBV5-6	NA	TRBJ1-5	CASSLAEQGAGNQPQHF	TGTGCCAGCAGCTTGGCCGAGCAAGGGGCCGGCAATCAGCCCCAGCATTTT
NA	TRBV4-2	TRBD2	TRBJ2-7	CASSQDLTGGSYEQYF	TGTGCCAGCAGCCAAGATTTAACGGGGGGCTCCTACGAGCAGTACTTC
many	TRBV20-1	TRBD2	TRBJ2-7	CSAGGVGSHSGEQYF	TGCAGTGCCGGGGGGGTGGGCAGCCACTCGGGGGAGCAGTACTTC
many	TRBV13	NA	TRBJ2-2	CASSLRSRNTGELFF	TGTGCCAGCAGCTTAAGAAGCCGTAACACCGGGGAGCTGTTTTTT
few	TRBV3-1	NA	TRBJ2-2	CASRPRVGNTGELFF	TGTGCCAGCAGGCCCAGGGTCGGGAACACCGGGGAGCTGTTTTTT